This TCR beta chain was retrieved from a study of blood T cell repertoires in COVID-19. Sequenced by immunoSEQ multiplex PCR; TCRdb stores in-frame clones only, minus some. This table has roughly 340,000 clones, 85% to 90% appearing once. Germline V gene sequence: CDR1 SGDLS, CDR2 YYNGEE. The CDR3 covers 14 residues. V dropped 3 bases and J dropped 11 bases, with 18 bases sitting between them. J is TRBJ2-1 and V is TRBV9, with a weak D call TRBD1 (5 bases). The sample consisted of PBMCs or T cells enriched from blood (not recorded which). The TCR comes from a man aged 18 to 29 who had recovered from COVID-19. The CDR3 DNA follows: TGTGCCAGCAGCGCTTTCCCGGACACTTTCAAGCAGTTCTTC. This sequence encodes CASSAFPDTFKQFF.